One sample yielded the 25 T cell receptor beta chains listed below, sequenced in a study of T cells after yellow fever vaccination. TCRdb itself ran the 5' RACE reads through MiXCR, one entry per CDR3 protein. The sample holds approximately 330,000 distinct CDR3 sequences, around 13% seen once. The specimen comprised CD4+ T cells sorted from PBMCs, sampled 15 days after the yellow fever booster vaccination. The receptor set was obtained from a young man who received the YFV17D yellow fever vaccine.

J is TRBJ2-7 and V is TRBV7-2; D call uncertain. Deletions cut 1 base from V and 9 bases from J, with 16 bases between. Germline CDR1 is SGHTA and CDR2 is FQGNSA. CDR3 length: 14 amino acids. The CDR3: CASSLVGPISGQYF. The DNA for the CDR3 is TGTGCCAGCAGCTTAGTTGGCCCCATCTCGGGGCAGTACTTC.

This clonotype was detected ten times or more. The CDR3 sequence: CASTRQGRYV. The CDR3 bases are TGTGCCAGCACCCGCCAGGGTAGGTACGTC. V gene TRBV9 combines with J gene TRBJ2-7; weak D call: TRBD1 (5 bases). This CDR3 is built from 10 residues. Trimming took off 6 bases at V and 12 bases at J, with 13 bases between the two ends. CDR1 is SGDLS and CDR2 is YYNGEE in the germline V gene.

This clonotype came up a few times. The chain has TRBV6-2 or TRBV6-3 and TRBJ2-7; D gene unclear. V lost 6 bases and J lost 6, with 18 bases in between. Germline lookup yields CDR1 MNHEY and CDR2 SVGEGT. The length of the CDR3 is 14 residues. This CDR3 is CASRITGENGEQYF. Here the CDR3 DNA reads TGTGCCAGCAGGATAACTGGAGAAAACGGCGAGCAGTACTTC.

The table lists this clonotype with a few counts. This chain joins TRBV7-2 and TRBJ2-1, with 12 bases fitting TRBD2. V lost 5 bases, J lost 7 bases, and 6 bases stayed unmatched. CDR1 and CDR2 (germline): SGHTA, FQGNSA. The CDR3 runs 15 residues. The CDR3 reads CASSNLAGGRNEQFF. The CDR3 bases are TGTGCCAGCAGCAACCTAGCGGGGGGGCGGAATGAGCAGTTCTTC.

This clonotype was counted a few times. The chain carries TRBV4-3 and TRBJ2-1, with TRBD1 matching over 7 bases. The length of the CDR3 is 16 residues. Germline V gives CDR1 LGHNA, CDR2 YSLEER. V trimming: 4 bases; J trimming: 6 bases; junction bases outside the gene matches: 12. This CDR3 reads CASSPELQGLRNEQFF. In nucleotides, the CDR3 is TGCGCCAGCAGCCCGGAACTACAGGGGTTACGCAATGAGCAGTTCTTC.

CDR3 coding DNA: TGTGCCAGCAGCGCCGACTTATACAATGAGCAGTTCTTC. This encodes CASSADLYNEQFF. V usage is TRBV9 and J usage is TRBJ2-1; D remains unclear. Germline V CDR1 and CDR2: SGDLS, YYNGEE. Trimming shortened V by 3 bases and J by 4 bases, and 8 bases separated the two germline ends. This CDR3 has 13 amino acids.

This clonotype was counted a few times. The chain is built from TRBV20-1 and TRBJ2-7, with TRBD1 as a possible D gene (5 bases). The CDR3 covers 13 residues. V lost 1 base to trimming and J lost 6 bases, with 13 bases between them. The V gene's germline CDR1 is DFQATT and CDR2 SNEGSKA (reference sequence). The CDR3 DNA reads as TGCAGTGCTAGAGGGCAGGGTTCGATCGAGCAGTACTTC. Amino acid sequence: CSARGQGSIEQYF.

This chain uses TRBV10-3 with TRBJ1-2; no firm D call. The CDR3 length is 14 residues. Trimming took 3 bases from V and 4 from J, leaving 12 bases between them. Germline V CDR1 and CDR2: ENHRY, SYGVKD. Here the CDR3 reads CAISDDWRGYGYTF. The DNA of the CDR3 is TGTGCCATCAGTGATGATTGGAGAGGCTATGGCTACACCTTC.

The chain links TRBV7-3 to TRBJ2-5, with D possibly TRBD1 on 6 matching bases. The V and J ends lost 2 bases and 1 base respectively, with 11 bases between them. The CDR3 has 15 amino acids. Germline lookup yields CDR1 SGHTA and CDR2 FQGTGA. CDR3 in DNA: TGTGCCAGCAGCTTACAGGGGTCAGTCCAAGAGACCCAGTACTTC. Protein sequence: CASSLQGSVQETQYF.

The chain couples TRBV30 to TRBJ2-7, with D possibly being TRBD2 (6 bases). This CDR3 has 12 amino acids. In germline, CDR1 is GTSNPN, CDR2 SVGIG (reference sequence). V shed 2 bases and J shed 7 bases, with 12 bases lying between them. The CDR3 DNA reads TGTGCCTGGAGTACCAGGGCGGGGGAGCAGTACTTC. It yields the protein CAWSTRAGEQYF.

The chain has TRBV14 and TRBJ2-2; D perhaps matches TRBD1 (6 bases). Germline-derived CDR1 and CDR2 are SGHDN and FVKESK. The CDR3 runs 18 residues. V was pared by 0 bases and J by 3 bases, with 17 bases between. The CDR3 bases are TGTGCCAGCAGCCAAGAAAGAATGGGCCAGGGGTACACCGGGGAGCTGTTTTTT. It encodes CASSQERMGQGYTGELFF.

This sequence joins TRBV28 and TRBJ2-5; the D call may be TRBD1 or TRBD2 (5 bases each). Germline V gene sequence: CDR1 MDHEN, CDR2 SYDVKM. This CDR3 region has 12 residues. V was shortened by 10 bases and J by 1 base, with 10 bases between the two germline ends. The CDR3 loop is CATRESQETQYF. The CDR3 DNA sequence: TGTGCCACCAGGGAGAGCCAAGAGACCCAGTACTTC.

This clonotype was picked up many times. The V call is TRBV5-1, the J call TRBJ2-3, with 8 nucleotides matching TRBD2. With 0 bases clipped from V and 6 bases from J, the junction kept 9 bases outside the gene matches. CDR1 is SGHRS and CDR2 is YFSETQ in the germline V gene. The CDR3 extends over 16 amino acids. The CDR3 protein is CASSLGVSGEADTQYF. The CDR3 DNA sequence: TGCGCCAGCAGCTTGGGAGTTAGCGGGGAGGCCGATACGCAGTATTTT.

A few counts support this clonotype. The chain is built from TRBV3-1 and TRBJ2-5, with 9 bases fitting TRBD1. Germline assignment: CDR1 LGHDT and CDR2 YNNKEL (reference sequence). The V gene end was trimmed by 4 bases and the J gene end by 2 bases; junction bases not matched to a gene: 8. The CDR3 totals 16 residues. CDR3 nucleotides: TGTGCCAGCAGCCCCCGGACAGGGGTGGGTCAAGAGACCCAGTACTTC. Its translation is CASSPRTGVGQETQYF.

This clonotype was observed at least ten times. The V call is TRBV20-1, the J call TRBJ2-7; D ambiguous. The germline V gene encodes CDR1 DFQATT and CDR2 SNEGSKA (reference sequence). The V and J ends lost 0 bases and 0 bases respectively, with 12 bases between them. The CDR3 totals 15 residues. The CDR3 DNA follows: TGCAGTGCTAGAGATCAAGGCAGGAGCTCCTACGAGCAGTACGTC. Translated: CSARDQGRSSYEQYV.

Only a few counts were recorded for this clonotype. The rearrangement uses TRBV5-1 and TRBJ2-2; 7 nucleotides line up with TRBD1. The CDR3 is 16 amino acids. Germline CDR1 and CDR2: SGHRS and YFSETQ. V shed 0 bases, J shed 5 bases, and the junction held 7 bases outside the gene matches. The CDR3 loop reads CASSLGQGVETGELFF. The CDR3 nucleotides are TGCGCCAGCAGCTTGGGACAGGGAGTCGAAACCGGGGAGCTGTTTTTT.

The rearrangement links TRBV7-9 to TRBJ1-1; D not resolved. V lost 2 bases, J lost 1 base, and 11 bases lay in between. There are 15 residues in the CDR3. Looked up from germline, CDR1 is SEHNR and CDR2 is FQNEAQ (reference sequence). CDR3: CASSLPGLQNTEAFF. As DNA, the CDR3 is TGTGCCAGCAGCTTACCGGGCCTTCAGAACACTGAAGCTTTCTTT.

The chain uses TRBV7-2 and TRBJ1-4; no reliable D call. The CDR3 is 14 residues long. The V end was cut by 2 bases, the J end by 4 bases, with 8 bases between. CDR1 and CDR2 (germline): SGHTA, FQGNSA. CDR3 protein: CASSLSRGNEKLFF. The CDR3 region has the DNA TGTGCCAGCAGCTTATCTCGGGGTAATGAAAAACTGTTTTTT.

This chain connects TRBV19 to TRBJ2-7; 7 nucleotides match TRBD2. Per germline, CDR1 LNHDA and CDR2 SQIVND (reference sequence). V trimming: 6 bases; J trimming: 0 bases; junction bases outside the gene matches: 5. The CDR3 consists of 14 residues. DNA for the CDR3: TGTGCCAGTAGGTGGGCGGGGGACTCCTACGAGCAGTACTTC. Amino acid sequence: CASRWAGDSYEQYF. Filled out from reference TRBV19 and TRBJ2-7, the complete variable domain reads DGGITQSPKYLFRKEGQNVTLSCEQNLNHDAMYWYRQDPGQGLRLIYYSQIVNDFQKGDIAEGYSVSREKKESFPLTVTSAQKNPTAFYLCASRWAGDSYEQYFGPGTRLTVT.

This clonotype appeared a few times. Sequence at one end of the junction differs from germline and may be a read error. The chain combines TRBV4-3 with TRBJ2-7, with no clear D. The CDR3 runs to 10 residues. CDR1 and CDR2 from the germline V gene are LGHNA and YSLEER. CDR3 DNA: TGCGCCAGCAGCCGGTTAAGCCGTCCCTTC. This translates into CASSRLSRPF.

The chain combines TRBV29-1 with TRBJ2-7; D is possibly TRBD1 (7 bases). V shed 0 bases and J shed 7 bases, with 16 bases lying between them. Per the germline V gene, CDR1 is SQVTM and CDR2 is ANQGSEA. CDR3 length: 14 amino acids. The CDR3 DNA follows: TGCAGCGTTGAAGATGCGGAGGGGGCTCGGGAGCAGTACGTC. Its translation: CSVEDAEGAREQYV.

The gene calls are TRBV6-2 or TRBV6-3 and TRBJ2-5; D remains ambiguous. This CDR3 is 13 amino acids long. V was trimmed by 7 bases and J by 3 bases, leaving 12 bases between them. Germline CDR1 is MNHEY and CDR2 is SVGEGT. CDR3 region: CASTFAPKETQYF. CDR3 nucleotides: TGTGCCAGCACGTTTGCCCCAAAAGAGACCCAGTACTTC.

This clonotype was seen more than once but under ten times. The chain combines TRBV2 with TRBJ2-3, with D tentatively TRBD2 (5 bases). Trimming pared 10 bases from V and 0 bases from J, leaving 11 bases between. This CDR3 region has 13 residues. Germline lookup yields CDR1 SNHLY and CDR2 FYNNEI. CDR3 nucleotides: TGTGCCACCACCCGGGGTAGCACAGATACGCAGTATTTT. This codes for CATTRGSTDTQYF.

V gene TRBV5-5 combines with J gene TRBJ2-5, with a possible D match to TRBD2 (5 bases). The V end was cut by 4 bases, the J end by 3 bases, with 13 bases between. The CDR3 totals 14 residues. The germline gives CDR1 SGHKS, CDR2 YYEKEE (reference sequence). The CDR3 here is CASSRAGEEETQYF. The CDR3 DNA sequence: TGTGCCAGCAGCAGGGCCGGGGAAGAAGAGACCCAGTACTTC.

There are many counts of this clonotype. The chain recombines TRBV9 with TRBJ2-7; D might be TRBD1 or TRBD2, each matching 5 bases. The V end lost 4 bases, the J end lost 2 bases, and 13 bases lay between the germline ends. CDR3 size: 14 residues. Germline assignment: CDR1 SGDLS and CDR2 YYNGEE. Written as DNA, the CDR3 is TGTGCCAGCAGCCCCTGGGGACGACCCTACGAGCAGTACGTC. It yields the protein CASSPWGRPYEQYV.